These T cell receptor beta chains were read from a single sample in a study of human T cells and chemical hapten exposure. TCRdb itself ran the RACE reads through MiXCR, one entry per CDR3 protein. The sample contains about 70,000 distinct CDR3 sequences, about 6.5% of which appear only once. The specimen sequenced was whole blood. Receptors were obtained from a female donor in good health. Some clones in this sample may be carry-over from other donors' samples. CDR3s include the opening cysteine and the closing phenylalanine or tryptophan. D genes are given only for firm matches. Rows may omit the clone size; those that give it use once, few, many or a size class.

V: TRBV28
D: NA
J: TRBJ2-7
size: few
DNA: TGTGCCAGCAGGTTCGGCAACAGGGCTCGGGAGCAGTACTTC
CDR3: CASRFGNRAREQYF

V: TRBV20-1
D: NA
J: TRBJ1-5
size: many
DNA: TGCAGTGCTATGGGGGAGCTTAGCAATCAGCCCCAGCATTTT
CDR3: CSAMGELSNQPQHF

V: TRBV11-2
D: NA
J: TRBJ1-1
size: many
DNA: TGTGCCAGCAGCTTAGGTTTGATGAACACTGAAGCTTTCTTT
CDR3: CASSLGLMNTEAFF

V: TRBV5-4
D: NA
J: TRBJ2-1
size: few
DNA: TGTGCCAGCAGCTTGGTCCCCAAGACTAACGACAATGAGCAGTTCTTC
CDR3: CASSLVPKTNDNEQFF

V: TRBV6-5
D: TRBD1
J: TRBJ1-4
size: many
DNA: TGTGCCAGCAGCTTTAGACAGGGTTTCTATGAAAAACTGTTTTTT
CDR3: CASSFRQGFYEKLFF

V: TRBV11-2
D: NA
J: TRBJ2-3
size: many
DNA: TGTGCCAGCAGCGTACAAGATACGCAGTATTTT
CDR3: CASSVQDTQYF

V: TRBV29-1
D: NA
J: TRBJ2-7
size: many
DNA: TGCAGCGTTTCTTGGGCTAGACAGGCGGACGAGCAGTACTTC
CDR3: CSVSWARQADEQYF

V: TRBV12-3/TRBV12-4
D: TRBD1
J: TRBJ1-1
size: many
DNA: TGTGCCAGCAGTCTAACAGGGGCGAACACTGAAGCTTTCTTT
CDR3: CASSLTGANTEAFF

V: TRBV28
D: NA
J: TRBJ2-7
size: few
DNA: TGTGCCACCGCTAGCTGGAGCCCGGGAACGACCTACGAGCAGTACTTC
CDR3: CATASWSPGTTYEQYF

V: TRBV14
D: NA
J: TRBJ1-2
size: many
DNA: TGTGCCAGCAGCCAAGGGGGCCTATCCTACTACACCTTC
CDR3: CASSQGGLSYYTF

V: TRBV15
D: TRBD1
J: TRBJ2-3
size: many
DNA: TGTGCCACCAGCAGAGAATTGGACAGGGGGCGCTTAGATACGCAGTATTTT
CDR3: CATSRELDRGRLDTQYF

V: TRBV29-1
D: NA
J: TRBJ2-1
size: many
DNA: TGCAGCGTTGAAGAAGGGGGGGTGATGAACAATGAGCAGTTCTTC
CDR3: CSVEEGGVMNNEQFF

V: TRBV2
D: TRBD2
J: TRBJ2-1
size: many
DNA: TGTGCCAGCATACTAGCGGGCAATGAGCAGTTCTTC
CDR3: CASILAGNEQFF

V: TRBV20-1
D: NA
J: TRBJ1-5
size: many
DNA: TGCAGTGCTAGGGGGTCGGAATATCAGCCCCAGCATTTT
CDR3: CSARGSEYQPQHF

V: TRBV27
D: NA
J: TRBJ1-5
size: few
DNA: TGTGCCAGCAGTTTTCTCCCCTTGGTGGGCAATCAGCCCCAGCATTTT
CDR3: CASSFLPLVGNQPQHF

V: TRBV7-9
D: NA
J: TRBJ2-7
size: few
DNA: TGTGCCAGCAGCCCCCCGACCGACAGCTACGAGCAGTACTTC
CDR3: CASSPPTDSYEQYF

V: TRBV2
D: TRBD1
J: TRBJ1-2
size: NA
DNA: TGTGCCAGCAGTTATAGGACAGGGAGTGGTGGCTACACCTTC
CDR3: CASSYRTGSGGYTF

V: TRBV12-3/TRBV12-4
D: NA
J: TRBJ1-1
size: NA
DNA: TGTGCCAGCAGTTACACTGAAGCTTTCTTT
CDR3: CASSYTEAFF

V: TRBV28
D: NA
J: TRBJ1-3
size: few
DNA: TGTGCCAGCTACCCTACGGATCTAGGAGGAAACACCATATATTTT
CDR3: CASYPTDLGGNTIYF

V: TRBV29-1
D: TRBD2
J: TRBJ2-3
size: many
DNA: TGCAGCGGGGGGAGGGCGACAGATACGCAGTATTTT
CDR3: CSGGRATDTQYF

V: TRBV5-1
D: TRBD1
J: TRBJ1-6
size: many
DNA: TGCGCCAGCGGGACGGGACAGGAAAATTCACCCCTCCACTTT
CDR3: CASGTGQENSPLHF

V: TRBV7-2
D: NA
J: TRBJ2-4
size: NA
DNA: TGTGCCAGCAGCTTCCCGCGGGCTGGTAAAAACATTCAGTACTTC
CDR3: CASSFPRAGKNIQYF

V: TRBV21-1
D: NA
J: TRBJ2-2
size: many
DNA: TGTGCCAGCAGCAAAGATCTGCGGGAAGCCGGGGAGCTGTTTTTT
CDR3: CASSKDLREAGELFF

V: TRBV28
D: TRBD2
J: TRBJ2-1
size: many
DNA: TGTGCCAGCAGTTTCCAATCGGGAGGTAAAAATGAGCAGTTCTTC
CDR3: CASSFQSGGKNEQFF

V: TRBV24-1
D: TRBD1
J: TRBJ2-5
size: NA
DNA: TGTGCCACCAGTGACTCTCTACAGGGGCCCTCGACCCAGTACTTC
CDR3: CATSDSLQGPSTQYF

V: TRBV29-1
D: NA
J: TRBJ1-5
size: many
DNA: TGCAGCGTTGTTGAGGACAGAAATAGCAATCAGCCCCAGCATTTT
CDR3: CSVVEDRNSNQPQHF

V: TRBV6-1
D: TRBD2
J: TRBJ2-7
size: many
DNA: TGTGCCAGCATAGCGGGAGTCCCCTACGAGCAGTACTTC
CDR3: CASIAGVPYEQYF

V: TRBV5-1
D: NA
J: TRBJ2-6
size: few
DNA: TGCGCCAGCAGCCGCCCGCCTGGGGCCAACGTCCTGACTTTC
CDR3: CASSRPPGANVLTF

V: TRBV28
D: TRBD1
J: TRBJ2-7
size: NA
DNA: TGTGCCAGCAGTCGGACAGGGGGCGCTTCCTACGAGCAGTACTTC
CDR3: CASSRTGGASYEQYF

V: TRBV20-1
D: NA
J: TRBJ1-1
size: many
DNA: TGCAGTGCTACCCGGACGAGGGGAAACACTGAAGCTTTCTTT
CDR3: CSATRTRGNTEAFF

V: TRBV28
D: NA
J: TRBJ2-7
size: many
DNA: TGTGCCAGCATCGGGAGCTCCTACGAGCAGTACTTC
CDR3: CASIGSSYEQYF

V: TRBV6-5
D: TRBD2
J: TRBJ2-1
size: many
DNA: TGTGCCAGCAGTTTCGGACTAGCCTACAATGAGCAGTTCTTC
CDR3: CASSFGLAYNEQFF

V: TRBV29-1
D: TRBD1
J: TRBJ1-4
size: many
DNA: TGCAGCGGGTTCTTACGGGACAGGGGGGATAAACTGTTTTTT
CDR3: CSGFLRDRGDKLFF

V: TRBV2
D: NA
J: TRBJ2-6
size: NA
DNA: TGTGCCAGCAGTCGGACGGATCCCTGGGTTGGGGCCAACGTCCTGACTTTC
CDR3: CASSRTDPWVGANVLTF

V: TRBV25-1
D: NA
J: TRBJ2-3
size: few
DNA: TGTGCCAGCAGTTTTTCCTGGGATACGCAGTATTTT
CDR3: CASSFSWDTQYF

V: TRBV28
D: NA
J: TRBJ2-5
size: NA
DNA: TGTGCCAGCCCCGCTCGAGGGAGAAAAAGGGAGACCCAGTACTTC
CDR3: CASPARGRKRETQYF

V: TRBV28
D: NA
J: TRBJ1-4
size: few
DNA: TGTGCCAGCAGTACTGATACTCCGGGCCGAGGGGAAAAACTGTTTTTT
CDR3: CASSTDTPGRGEKLFF

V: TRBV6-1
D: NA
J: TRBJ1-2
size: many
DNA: TGTGCCAGCAGTGAAGCCCCACAATATGGCTACACCTTC
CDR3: CASSEAPQYGYTF

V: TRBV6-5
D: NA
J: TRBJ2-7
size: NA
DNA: TGTGCCAGCAGTGACCGACAGTCCTACGAGCAGTACTTC
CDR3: CASSDRQSYEQYF

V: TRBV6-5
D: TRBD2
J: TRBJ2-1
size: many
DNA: TGTGCCAGCAAGTTGGCGGGAGTCTCCAATGAGCAGTTCTTC
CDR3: CASKLAGVSNEQFF

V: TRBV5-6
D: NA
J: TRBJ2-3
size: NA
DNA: TGTGCCAGCAGCTTCCCCGGGACATTTGATCCAGCAGATACGCAGTATTTT
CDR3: CASSFPGTFDPADTQYF

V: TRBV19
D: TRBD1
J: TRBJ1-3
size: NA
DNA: TGTGCCAGTACCACCGGGGGGGACAGCGGAGACACCATATATTTT
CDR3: CASTTGGDSGDTIYF

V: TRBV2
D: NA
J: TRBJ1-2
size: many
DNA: TGTGCCAGCAGCGAGGGTGGGAGCTATGGCTACACCTTC
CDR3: CASSEGGSYGYTF

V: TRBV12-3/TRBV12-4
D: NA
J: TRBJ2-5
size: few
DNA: TGTGCCAGCAGTTTAGCGGCATTCCGAGACAGGTTTCTACCAGAGACCCAGTACTTC
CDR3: CASSLAAFRDRFLPETQYF

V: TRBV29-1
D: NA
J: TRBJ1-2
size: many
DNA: TGCAGCGTTGGACAGGATTATGGCTACACCTTC
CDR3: CSVGQDYGYTF

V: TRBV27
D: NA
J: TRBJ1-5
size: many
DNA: TGTGCCAGCAGTTCAGGACAGTATCAACAGCCCCAGCATTTT
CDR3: CASSSGQYQQPQHF

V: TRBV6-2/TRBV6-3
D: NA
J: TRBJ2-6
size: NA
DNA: TGTGCCAGCAGCACCTCACTTTCTGGGGCCAACGTCCTGACTTTC
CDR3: CASSTSLSGANVLTF

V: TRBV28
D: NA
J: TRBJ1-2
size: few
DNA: TGTGCCAGCAGTTTTGGTTCGGGGGATGGCTACACCTTC
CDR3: CASSFGSGDGYTF

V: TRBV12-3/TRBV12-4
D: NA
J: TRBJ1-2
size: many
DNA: TGTGCCAGCAGCCCGGGGCCCAAATATGGCTACACCTTC
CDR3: CASSPGPKYGYTF

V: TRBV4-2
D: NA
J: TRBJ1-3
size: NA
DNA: TGTGCCAGCAGCCAACACCTACAGGTGGAAACTGGAAACACCATATATTTT
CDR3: CASSQHLQVETGNTIYF

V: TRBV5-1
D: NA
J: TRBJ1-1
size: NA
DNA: TGCGCCAGCAGCTTGGTGGGACCGCTTGACACTGAAGCTTTCTTT
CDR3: CASSLVGPLDTEAFF

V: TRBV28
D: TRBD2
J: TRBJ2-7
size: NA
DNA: TGTGCCAGCTCCCCGGCGGGACTAACGATTTACGAGCAGTACTTC
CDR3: CASSPAGLTIYEQYF

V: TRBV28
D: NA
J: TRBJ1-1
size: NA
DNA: TGTGCCAGCAGGTCAAACCGGGCAGCTAACACTGAAGCTTTCTTT
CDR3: CASRSNRAANTEAFF

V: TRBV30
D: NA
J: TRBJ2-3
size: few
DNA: TGTGCCTGGAGTGTAACGCGGGAAGCAGATACGCAGTATTTT
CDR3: CAWSVTREADTQYF

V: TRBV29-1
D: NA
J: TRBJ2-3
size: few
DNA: TGCAGCGTTCCCGAGGGGCAACGGACAGATACGCAGTATTTT
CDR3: CSVPEGQRTDTQYF